This TCR beta chain derives from a study of PD-1 blockade in classical Hodgkin lymphoma. Study observations and caveats: Significantly greater TCR diversity emerged by C4D1 in CD4+ cells but not CD8+ cells. The diversity seen at baseline in complete responders resembled that of newly diagnosed patients. TCR diversity at baseline was reported to be reduced in newly diagnosed patients relative to healthy donors.

The V end lost 3 bases, the J end lost 4 bases, and 18 bases lay between the germline ends. Germline CDR1 is SNHLY and CDR2 is FYNNEI. The CDR3 loop spans 16 amino acids. This clone was seen more than once but under ten times. What it recognizes is unknown. Assay: immunoSEQ multiplex PCR; the TCRdb copy retains only in-frame clones and omits some. The table shows 25,000 to 30,000 clones, with less than 80% occurring only once. Time point: cycle 4 day 1 (C4D1), after five to seven weeks of nivolumab. Patients all relapsed after autologous stem cell transplantation, and there was variation in brentuximab vedotin exposure. Magnetic depletion of unwanted cells isolated CD4+ T cells from thawed PBMCs. Complete response, partial response or progressive disease were the best responses.

The specimen comprised CD4+ T cells from blood, sampled before the fourth cycle of nivolumab. The TCR was taken from a human donor with classical Hodgkin lymphoma. This rearrangement joins TRBV2 to TRBJ1-1; D remains ambiguous. CDR3 residues: CASSEAQALIGTEAFF. CDR3 DNA sequence: TGTGCCAGCAGTGAGGCACAAGCTCTGATAGGCACTGAAGCTTTCTTT.